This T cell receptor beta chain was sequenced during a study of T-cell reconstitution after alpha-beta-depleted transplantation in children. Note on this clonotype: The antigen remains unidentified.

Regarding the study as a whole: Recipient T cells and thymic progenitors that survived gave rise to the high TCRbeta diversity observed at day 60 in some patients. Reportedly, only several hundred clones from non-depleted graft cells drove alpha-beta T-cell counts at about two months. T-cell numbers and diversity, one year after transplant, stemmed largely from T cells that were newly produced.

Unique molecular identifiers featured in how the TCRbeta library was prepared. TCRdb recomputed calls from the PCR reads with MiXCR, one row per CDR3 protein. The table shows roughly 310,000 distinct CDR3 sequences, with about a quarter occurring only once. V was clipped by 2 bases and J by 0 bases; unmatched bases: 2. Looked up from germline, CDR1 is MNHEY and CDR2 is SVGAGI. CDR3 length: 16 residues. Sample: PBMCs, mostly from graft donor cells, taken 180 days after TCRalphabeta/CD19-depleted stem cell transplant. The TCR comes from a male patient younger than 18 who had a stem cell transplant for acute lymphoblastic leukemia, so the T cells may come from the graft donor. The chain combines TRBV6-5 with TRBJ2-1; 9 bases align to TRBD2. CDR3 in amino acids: CASSYRGGGSYNEQFF. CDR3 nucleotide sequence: TGTGCCAGCAGTTACCGCGGGGGGGGCTCCTACAATGAGCAGTTCTTC.